Below, one T cell receptor (beta chain) is given with its context. What it binds is not known. The data belong to a study of T cell responses to AZD1222 COVID-19 vaccine. General observations from the study: AZD1222 recipients seropositive at baseline numbered only six.

V shed 3 bases and J shed 3 bases, with 18 bases lying between them. The CDR3 consists of 16 residues. Germline V gene data show CDR1 as SGHRS and CDR2 as YFSETQ. The table came from immunoSEQ multiplex PCR; TCRdb's copy has only in-frame clones and leaves some out. This sample yields about 150,000 clones, of which roughly 90% are seen a single time; roughly 3.1% belongs to the top ten. The chain couples TRBV5-1 to TRBJ1-1; a weak D match, TRBD1 (5 bases). The starting material was peripheral blood, obtained 28 days after the second AZD1222 dose. This clonotype was sampled from an adult who received the AZD1222 COVID-19 vaccine. For the CDR3, the DNA is TGCGCCAGCAGCTCCGGGACCCCCCGGATTGACACTGAAGCTTTCTTT. Amino acids: CASSSGTPRIDTEAFF.